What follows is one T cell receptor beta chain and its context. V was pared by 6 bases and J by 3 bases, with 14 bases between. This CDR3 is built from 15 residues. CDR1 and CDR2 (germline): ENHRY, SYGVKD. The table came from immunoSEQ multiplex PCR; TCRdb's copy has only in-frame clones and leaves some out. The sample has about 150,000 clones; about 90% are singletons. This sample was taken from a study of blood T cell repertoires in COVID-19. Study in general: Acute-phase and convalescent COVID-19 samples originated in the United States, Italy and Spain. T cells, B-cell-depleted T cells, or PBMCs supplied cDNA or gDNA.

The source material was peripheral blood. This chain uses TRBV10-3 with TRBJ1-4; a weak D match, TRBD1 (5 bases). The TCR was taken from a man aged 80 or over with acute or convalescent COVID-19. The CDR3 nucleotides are TGTGCCATCAGCGGTACGGGGGAAGCTAATGAAAAACTGTTTTTT. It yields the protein CAISGTGEANEKLFF.